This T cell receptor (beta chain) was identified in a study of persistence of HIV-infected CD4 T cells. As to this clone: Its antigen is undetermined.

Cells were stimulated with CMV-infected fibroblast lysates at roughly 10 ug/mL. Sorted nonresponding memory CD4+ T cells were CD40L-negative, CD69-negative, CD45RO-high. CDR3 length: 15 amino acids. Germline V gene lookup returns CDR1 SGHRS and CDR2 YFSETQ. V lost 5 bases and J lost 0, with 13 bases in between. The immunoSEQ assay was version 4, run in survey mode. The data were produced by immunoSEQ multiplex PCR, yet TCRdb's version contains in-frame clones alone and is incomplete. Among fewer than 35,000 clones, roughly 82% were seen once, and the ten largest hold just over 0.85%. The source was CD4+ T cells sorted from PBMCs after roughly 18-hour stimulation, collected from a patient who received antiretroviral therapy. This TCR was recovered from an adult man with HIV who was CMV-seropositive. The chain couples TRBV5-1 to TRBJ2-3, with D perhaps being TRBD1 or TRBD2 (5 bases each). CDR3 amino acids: CASSLGVPSTDTQYF. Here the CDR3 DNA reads TGCGCCAGCAGTCTGGGGGTACCTAGCACAGATACGCAGTATTTT.